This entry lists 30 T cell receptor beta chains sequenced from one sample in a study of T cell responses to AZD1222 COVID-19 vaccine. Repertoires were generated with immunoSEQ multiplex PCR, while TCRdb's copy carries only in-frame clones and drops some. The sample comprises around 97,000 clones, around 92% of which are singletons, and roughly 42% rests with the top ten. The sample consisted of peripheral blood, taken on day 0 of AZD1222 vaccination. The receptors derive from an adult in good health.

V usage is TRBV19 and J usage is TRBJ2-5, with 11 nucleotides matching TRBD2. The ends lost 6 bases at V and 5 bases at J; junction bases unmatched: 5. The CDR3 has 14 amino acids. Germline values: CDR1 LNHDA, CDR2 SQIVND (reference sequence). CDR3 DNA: TGTGCCAGTAGACTAGCGGGGGACCGGGAGACCCAGTACTTC. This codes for CASRLAGDRETQYF. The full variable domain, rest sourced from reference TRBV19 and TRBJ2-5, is DGGITQSPKYLFRKEGQNVTLSCEQNLNHDAMYWYRQDPGQGLRLIYYSQIVNDFQKGDIAEGYSVSREKKESFPLTVTSAQKNPTAFYLCASRLAGDRETQYFGPGTRLLVL.

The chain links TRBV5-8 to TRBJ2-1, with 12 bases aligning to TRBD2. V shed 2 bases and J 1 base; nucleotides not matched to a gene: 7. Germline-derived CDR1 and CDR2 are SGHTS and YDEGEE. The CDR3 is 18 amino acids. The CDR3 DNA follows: TGTGCCAGCAGCTTCCACCTGACTAGCGGGAGTTCCTACAATGAGCAGTTCTTC. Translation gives CASSFHLTSGSSYNEQFF.

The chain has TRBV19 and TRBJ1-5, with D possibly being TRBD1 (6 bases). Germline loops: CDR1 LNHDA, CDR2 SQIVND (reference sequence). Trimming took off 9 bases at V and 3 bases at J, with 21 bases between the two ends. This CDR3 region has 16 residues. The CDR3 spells CASKRGGGANNQPQHF. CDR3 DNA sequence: TGTGCCAGCAAACGTGGAGGGGGGGCCAACAATCAGCCCCAGCATTTT.

CDR3 loop: CASTPTGSGTEAFF. The DNA for the CDR3 is TGTGCCAGCACCCCGACAGGGTCGGGCACTGAAGCTTTCTTT. The J gene is TRBJ1-1, the V gene TRBV3-1 (or the pseudogene TRBV3-2); 7 bases line up with TRBD1. The CDR3 spans 14 residues. The V gene end was trimmed by 7 bases and the J gene end by 4 bases; junction bases not matched to a gene: 9. Germline CDR1 LGHDT, CDR2 YNNKEL (reference sequence).

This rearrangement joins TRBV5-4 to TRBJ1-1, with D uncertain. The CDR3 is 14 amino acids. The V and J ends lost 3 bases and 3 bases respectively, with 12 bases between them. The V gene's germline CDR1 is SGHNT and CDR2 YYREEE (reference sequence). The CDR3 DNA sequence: TGTGCCAGCAGCTGGGCCCCGGTTGACACTGAAGCTTTCTTT. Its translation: CASSWAPVDTEAFF.

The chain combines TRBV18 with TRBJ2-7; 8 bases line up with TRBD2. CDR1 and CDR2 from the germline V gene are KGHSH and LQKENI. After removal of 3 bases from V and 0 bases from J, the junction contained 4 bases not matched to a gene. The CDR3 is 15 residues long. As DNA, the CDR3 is TGTGCCAGCTCACCTACTAGCGGAGGCTCCTACGAGCAGTACTTC. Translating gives CASSPTSGGSYEQYF.

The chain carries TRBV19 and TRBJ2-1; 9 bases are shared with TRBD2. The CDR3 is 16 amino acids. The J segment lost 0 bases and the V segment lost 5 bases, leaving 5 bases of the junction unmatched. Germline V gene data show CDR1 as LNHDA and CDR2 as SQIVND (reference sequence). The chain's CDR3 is CASSGLAGSSYNEQFF. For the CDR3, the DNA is TGTGCCAGTAGTGGCCTAGCGGGAAGCTCCTACAATGAGCAGTTCTTC.

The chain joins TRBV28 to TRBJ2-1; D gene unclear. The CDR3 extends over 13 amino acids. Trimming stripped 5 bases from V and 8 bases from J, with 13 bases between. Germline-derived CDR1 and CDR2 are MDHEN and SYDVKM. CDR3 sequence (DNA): TGTGCCAGCAGTCATCGGGCCTCGGATGAGCAGTTCTTC. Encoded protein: CASSHRASDEQFF.

The CDR3 region is CASSLGEDLSGEQYF. Written as DNA, the CDR3 is TGTGCCAGCAGCCTGGGGGAGGATTTAAGTGGCGAGCAGTACTTC. The V call is TRBV5-5, the J call TRBJ2-7; perhaps TRBD2 as D (6 bases). The CDR3 has 15 amino acids. From germline, CDR1 is SGHKS and CDR2 YYEKEE (reference sequence). Trimming left V 4 bases short and J 6 bases short, with 20 bases between.

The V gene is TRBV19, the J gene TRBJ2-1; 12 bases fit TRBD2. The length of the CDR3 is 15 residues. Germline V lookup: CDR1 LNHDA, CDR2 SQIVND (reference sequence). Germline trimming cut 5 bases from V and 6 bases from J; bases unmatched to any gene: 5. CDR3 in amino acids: CASSASGRDGNEQFF. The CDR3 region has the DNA TGTGCCAGTAGTGCTAGCGGGAGGGATGGCAATGAGCAGTTCTTC.

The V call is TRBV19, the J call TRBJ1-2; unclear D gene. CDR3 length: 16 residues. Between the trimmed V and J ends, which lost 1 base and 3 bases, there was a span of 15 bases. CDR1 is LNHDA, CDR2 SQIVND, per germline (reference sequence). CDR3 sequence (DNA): TGTGCCAGTAGTATAGGGCAGGCTGGGCGCGACTATGGCTACACCTTC. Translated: CASSIGQAGRDYGYTF.

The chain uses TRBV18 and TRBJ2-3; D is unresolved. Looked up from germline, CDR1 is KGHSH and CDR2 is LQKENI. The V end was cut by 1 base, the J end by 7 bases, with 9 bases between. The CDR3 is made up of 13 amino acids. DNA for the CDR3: TGTGCCAGCTCACCACAACAACTGAATACGCAGTATTTT. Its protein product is CASSPQQLNTQYF.

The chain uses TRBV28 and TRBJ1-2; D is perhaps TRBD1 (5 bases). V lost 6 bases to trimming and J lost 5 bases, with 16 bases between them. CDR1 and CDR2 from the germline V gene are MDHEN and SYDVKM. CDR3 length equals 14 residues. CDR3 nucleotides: TGTGCCAGCAGAGAAGGGGCAGCCCCTTATGGCTACACCTTC. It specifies CASREGAAPYGYTF.

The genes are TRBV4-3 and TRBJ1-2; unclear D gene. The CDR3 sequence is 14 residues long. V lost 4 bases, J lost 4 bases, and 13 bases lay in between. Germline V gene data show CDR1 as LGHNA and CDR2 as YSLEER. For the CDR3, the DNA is TGCGCCAGCAGCCCCGGGAACGCAGGCTATGGCTACACCTTC. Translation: CASSPGNAGYGYTF.

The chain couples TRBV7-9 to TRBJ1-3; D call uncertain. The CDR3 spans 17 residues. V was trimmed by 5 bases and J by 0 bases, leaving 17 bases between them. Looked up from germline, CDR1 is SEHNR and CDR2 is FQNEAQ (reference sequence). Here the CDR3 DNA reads TGTGCCAGCAGCCCCTATAAGTCTACCGGCTCTGGAAACACCATATATTTT. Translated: CASSPYKSTGSGNTIYF.

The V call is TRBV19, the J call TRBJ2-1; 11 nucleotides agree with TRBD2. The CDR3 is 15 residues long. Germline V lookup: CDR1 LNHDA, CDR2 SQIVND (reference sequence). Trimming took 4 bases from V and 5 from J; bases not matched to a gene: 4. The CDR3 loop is CASSTGTSGNNEQFF. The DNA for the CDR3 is TGTGCCAGTAGTACCGGGACTAGCGGAAACAATGAGCAGTTCTTC.

CDR3 region: CASSPGSTYEQYF. CDR3 in DNA: TGTGCCAGCAGCCCCGGGTCGACCTACGAGCAGTACTTC. The V call is TRBV7-9, the J call TRBJ2-7; D remains ambiguous. The length of the CDR3 is 13 residues. Between the trimmed V and J ends, which lost 5 bases and 2 bases, there was a span of 10 bases. The V gene's germline CDR1 is SEHNR and CDR2 FQNEAQ (reference sequence). Full variable domain (outside the CDR3, taken from reference TRBV7-9 and TRBJ2-7): DTGVSQNPRHKITKRGQNVTFRCDPISEHNRLYWYRQTLGQGPEFLTYFQNEAQLEKSRLLSDRFSAERPKGSFSTLEIQRTEQGDSAMYLCASSPGSTYEQYFGPGTRLTVT.

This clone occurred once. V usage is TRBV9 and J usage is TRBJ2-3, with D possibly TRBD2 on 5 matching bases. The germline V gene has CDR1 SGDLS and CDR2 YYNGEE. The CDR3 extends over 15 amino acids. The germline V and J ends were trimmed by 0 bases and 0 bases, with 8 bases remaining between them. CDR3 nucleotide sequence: TGTGCCAGCAGCGTAGACGGGGTTAGCACAGATACGCAGTATTTT. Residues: CASSVDGVSTDTQYF.

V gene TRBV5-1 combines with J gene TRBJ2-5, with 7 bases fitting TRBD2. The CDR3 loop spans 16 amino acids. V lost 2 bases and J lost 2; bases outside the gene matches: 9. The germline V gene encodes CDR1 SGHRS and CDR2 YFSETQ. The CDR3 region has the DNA TGCGCCAGCAGCTTTGGCTCTAGCGGCCCTCAAGAGACCCAGTACTTC. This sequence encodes CASSFGSSGPQETQYF.

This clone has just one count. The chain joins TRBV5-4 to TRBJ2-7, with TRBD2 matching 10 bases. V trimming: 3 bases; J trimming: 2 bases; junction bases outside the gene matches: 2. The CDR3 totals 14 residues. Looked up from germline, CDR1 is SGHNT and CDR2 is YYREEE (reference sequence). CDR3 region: CASSSGLAAYEQYF. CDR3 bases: TGTGCCAGCAGCTCCGGACTAGCGGCCTACGAGCAGTACTTC.

This CDR3 is CASSIERGAYEQYF. DNA for the CDR3: TGTGCCAGTAGTATAGAAAGAGGGGCCTACGAGCAGTACTTC. V gene TRBV19 combines with J gene TRBJ2-7; either TRBD1 or TRBD2 may fit D (5 bases each). From germline, CDR1 is LNHDA and CDR2 SQIVND (reference sequence). Trimming shortened V by 0 bases and J by 2 bases, and 8 bases separated the two germline ends. This CDR3 is built from 14 residues.

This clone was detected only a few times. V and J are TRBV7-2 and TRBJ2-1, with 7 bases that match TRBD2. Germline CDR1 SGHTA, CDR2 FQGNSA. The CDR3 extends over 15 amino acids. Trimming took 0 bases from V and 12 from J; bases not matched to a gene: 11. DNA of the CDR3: TGTGCCAGCAGCTTAGCCTTCACTAGCGACGGGGGGCAGTTCTTC. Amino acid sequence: CASSLAFTSDGGQFF.

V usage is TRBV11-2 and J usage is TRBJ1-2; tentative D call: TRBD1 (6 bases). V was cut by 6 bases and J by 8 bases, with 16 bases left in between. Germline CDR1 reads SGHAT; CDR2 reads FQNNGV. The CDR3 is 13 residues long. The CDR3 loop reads CASRAGGGRGYTF. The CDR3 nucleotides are TGTGCCAGCAGGGCTGGCGGGGGCCGGGGCTACACCTTC.

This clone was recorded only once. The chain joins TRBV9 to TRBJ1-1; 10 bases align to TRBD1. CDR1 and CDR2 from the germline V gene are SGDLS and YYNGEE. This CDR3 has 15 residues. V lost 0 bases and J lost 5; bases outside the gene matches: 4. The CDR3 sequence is CASSVEGDRGTEAFF. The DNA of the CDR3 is TGTGCCAGCAGCGTAGAGGGGGACAGGGGTACTGAAGCTTTCTTT.

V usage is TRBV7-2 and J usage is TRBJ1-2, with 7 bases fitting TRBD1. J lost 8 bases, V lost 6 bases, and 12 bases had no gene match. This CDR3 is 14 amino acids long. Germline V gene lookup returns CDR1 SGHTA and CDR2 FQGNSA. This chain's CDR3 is CASSRQGPLKGYTF. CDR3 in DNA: TGTGCCAGCAGTCGACAGGGACCTTTGAAAGGCTACACCTTC.

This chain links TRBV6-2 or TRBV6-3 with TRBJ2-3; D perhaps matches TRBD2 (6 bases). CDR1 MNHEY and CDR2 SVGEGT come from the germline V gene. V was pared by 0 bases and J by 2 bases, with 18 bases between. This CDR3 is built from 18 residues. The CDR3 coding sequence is TGTGCCAGCAGTTACTCCCGTGGGACTTCGACTACCACAGATACGCAGTATTTT. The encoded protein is CASSYSRGTSTTTDTQYF.

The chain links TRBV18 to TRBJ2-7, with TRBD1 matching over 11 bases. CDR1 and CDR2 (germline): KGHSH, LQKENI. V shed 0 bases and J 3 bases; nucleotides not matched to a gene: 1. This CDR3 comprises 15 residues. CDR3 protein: CASSPPGTGGYEQYF. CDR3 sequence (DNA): TGTGCCAGCTCACCACCCGGGACAGGGGGCTACGAGCAGTACTTC.

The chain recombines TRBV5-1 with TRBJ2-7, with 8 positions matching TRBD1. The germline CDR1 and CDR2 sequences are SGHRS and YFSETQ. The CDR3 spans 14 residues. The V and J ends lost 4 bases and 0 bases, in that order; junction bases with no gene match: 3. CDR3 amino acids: CASSQGQGSYEQYF. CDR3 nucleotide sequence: TGCGCCAGCAGCCAAGGACAGGGCTCCTACGAGCAGTACTTC.

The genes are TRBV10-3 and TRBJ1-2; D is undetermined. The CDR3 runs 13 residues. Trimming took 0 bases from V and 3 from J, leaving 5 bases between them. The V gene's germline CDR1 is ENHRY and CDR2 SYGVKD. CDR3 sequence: CAISESTYYGYTF. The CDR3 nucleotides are TGTGCCATCAGTGAGTCAACCTACTATGGCTACACCTTC.

The CDR3 protein is CASSRWGGGMNTEAFF. DNA of the CDR3: TGTGCCAGCAGCCGGTGGGGGGGCGGCATGAACACTGAAGCTTTCTTT. The rearrangement joins TRBV7-2 to TRBJ1-1; D is possibly TRBD1 (6 bases). CDR3 length: 16 residues. The germline V gene has CDR1 SGHTA and CDR2 FQGNSA. Trimming took 5 bases from V and 0 from J, leaving 16 bases between them.